The 12 T cell receptor beta chains given below trace back to one sample, sequenced in a study of circulating CD8 cells and anti-PD-1 response in melanoma. Using roughly 15 ng of total RNA, TCR libraries were made with the QIAseq Immune Repertoire TCR panel. TCRdb recomputed calls from the reads with MiXCR, one row per CDR3 protein. The table lists around 1,900 distinct CDR3 sequences, roughly 6.8% of them singletons. Four subsets defined by PD-1 and/or TIGIT were sorted from live CD3+CD8+TCRalphabeta+ cells. Sequenced here: CD8+ T cells from PBMCs, sampled at baseline or after one month of anti-PD-1 therapy (not recorded which). The source of these receptors is a human donor with melanoma.

By proportion, this clonotype is large. The chain has TRBV28 and TRBJ2-3; no clear D. V was clipped by 4 bases and J by 1 base, with 9 bases between them. Germline-derived CDR1 and CDR2 are MDHEN and SYDVKM. This CDR3 is 14 amino acids long. The CDR3 coding sequence is TGTGCCAGCAGTTCTGATTCGGGCACAGATACGCAGTATTTT. It yields the protein CASSSDSGTDTQYF.

This clonotype is medium-sized (0.01 to 0.1%) in the sample. This rearrangement joins TRBV7-9 to TRBJ1-1; a weak D match, TRBD1 (5 bases). V dropped 7 bases and J dropped 8 bases, with 17 bases sitting between them. Germline-derived CDR1 and CDR2 are SEHNR and FQNEAQ (reference sequence). The CDR3 extends over 13 amino acids. CDR3 protein: CASTWDWGSEAFF. CDR3 DNA sequence: TGTGCCAGCACATGGGACTGGGGGTCGGAAGCTTTCTTT.

This clonotype is medium-sized by share. The chain couples TRBV5-4 to TRBJ2-2; D might be TRBD2 (5 bases). Between the trimmed V and J ends, which lost 0 bases and 4 bases, there was a span of 13 bases. There are 16 residues in the CDR3. In germline, CDR1 is SGHNT, CDR2 YYREEE (reference sequence). CDR3 coding DNA: TGTGCCAGCAGCTTGGGGGGAGAGGACGGCACCGGGGAGCTGTTTTTT. The encoded protein is CASSLGGEDGTGELFF.

Comment on this clonotype: A read error is likely, as this CDR3 ends without the conserved phenylalanine or tryptophan. J is TRBJ1-1 and V is TRBV19; perhaps TRBD1 as D (6 bases). Trimming stripped 5 bases from V and 6 bases from J, with 13 bases between. The germline V gene encodes CDR1 LNHDA and CDR2 SQIVND (reference sequence). The CDR3 spans 13 residues. CDR3 sequence: CASSPGALPEAFL. CDR3 coding DNA: TGTGCCAGTAGTCCGGGGGCTCTACCTGAAGCTTTCCTT.

Sample share makes this clonotype medium-sized. CDR3 sequence (DNA): TGTGCCAGCTCACCACCGGACGAAGAGACCCAGTACTTC. This gives the protein CASSPPDEETQYF. This chain links TRBV18 with TRBJ2-5; no reliable D call. Germline CDR1 is KGHSH and CDR2 is LQKENI. V was trimmed by 0 bases and J by 3 bases, leaving 5 bases between them. This CDR3 spans 13 amino acids. The variable domain in full, completed from reference TRBV18 and TRBJ2-5, reads NAGVMQNPRHLVRRRGQEARLRCSPMKGHSHVYWYRQLPEEGLKFMVYLQKENIIDESGMPKERFSAEFPKEGPSILRIQQVVRGDSAAYFCASSPPDEETQYFGPGTRLLVL.

This clonotype is deemed medium-sized. The chain recombines TRBV4-1 with TRBJ1-2; D unclear. This CDR3 comprises 13 residues. Germline V lookup: CDR1 MGHRA, CDR2 YSYEKL. Trimming took 0 bases from V and 5 from J, leaving 7 bases between them. CDR3 sequence: CASSQDGIYGYTF. CDR3 nucleotide sequence: TGCGCCAGCAGCCAAGATGGCATTTATGGCTACACCTTC.

This clonotype is large. This CDR3 is CASSFPRGGGETQYF. The CDR3 nucleotides read TGTGCCAGCAGCTTCCCGAGGGGGGGTGGCGAGACCCAGTACTTC. The gene calls are TRBV5-4 and TRBJ2-5, with D perhaps TRBD2 (7 bases). The CDR3 runs 15 residues. Trimming took 2 bases from V and 5 from J, leaving 16 bases between them. Germline V lookup: CDR1 SGHNT, CDR2 YYREEE (reference sequence).

About this clonotype itself: A read error may be the cause here, since a much bigger clone is one base away. Since no conserved phenylalanine or tryptophan closes the CDR3, a read error is the likely cause. The chain uses TRBV20-1 and TRBJ2-1, with a possible D match to TRBD1 (5 bases). This CDR3 region has 14 residues. CDR1 DFQATT and CDR2 SNEGSKA come from the germline V gene (reference sequence). V was shortened by 5 bases and J by 6 bases, with 17 bases between the two germline ends. Here the CDR3 reads CSASDMMMSNEQFS. CDR3 bases: TGCAGTGCTTCGGACATGATGATGAGCAATGAGCAGTTCTCC.

In its sample, this clonotype ranks as medium-sized (0.01 to 0.1%). In DNA, the CDR3 is TGTGCCAGCTCACCGCTCCGGGACAACCACAATGAGCAGTTCTTC. Translation gives CASSPLRDNHNEQFF. The rearrangement joins TRBV18 to TRBJ2-1, with a possible D match to TRBD1 (6 bases). Germline lookup yields CDR1 KGHSH and CDR2 LQKENI. V was clipped by 3 bases and J by 5 bases, with 14 bases between them. The CDR3 covers 15 residues.

By proportion, this clonotype is medium-sized. Here the CDR3 reads CASSISGGLYTDTQYF. The CDR3 nucleotides are TGTGCCAGTAGTATAAGCGGGGGCCTTTACACAGATACGCAGTATTTT. The rearrangement joins TRBV19 to TRBJ2-3; 8 bases agree with TRBD2. Trimming cost V 2 bases and J 2 bases; bases outside gene matches: 6. Germline CDR1 is LNHDA and CDR2 is SQIVND (reference sequence). This CDR3 is built from 16 residues.

This clonotype is labeled as medium-sized. The chain combines TRBV19 with TRBJ2-1, with 7 bases lining up with TRBD1. Trimming cost V 9 bases and J 4 bases; bases outside gene matches: 9. Germline V lookup: CDR1 LNHDA, CDR2 SQIVND (reference sequence). This CDR3 comprises 14 residues. This CDR3 reads CASTTGTAYNEQFF. CDR3 DNA: TGTGCCAGCACAACCGGGACAGCATACAATGAGCAGTTCTTC.

By proportion, this clonotype is large. V usage is TRBV9 and J usage is TRBJ2-1; D unclear. The CDR3 has 14 residues. V was pared by 0 bases and J by 8 bases, with 12 bases between. The germline CDR1 and CDR2 sequences are SGDLS and YYNGEE. The CDR3 bases are TGTGCCAGCAGCGTAGGTGGCCTACCGGATGAGCAGTTCTTC. It yields the protein CASSVGGLPDEQFF.